This TCR beta chain is from a study of blood T cell repertoires in COVID-19. About the research overall: Some COVID-19 samples were acute and others convalescent; all came from the United States, Italy and Spain. T cells, B-cell-depleted T cells, or PBMCs supplied cDNA or gDNA.

CDR1 and CDR2 (germline): LNHNV, YYDKDF (reference sequence). The V and J ends lost 5 bases and 3 bases, in that order; junction bases with no gene match: 8. The CDR3 extends over 15 amino acids. Methods used by the authors: The assay estimated nucleated cells by amplifying reference gene primers. Clones were sequenced by immunoSEQ multiplex PCR, and TCRdb holds only the in-frame ones, with some missing. The V and J calls and clone size come from that table; D and trimming were worked out from the DNA. The top ten hold roughly 7.8% of the sample, which has about 240,000 clones, approximately 90% seen once.

This sequence originates from a man between 60 and 75 years old who had recovered from COVID-19. Material for sequencing was peripheral blood. The chain uses TRBV15 and TRBJ2-3, with 7 nucleotides matching TRBD2. In DNA, the CDR3 is TGTGCCACCAGCTTTTCGTCGCGGGGGACAGATACGCAGTATTTT. Protein product: CATSFSSRGTDTQYF.